The 5 T cell receptor beta chains reported below all come from one sample, sequenced in a study of CD8 T cells in ankylosing spondylitis. Study-wide findings and caveats: About 8 highly homologous variants made up a TCR beta motif that seemed to typify ankylosing spondylitis blood.

Antigen specificity for these receptors is unknown. TCRdb re-derived calls from the 5' RACE reads in MiXCR, one entry per CDR3 protein. The sample includes 700,000 to 850,000 distinct CDR3 sequences, around 11% of them seen just once. What was sequenced was blood, either unsorted or a sorted T cell fraction (not recorded which). The receptors stem from a male donor with ankylosing spondylitis.

DNA for the CDR3: TGTGCCAGCAGTAAGTTGGAGGGTGGGTCCTACAATGAGCAGTTCTTC. Encoded protein: CASSKLEGGSYNEQFF. The chain recombines TRBV11-1 with TRBJ2-1; perhaps TRBD2 as D (6 bases). The germline V gene has CDR1 SGHAT and CDR2 FQDESV (reference sequence). Deletions cut 6 bases from V and 1 base from J, with 16 bases between. The CDR3 loop spans 16 amino acids.

V gene TRBV18 combines with J gene TRBJ2-1; no clear D. From germline, CDR1 is KGHSH and CDR2 LQKENI. V lost 3 bases to trimming and J lost 5 bases, with 11 bases between them. The CDR3 sequence is 14 residues long. CDR3 coding DNA: TGTGCCAGCTCACCGACTCGGTACGACAATGAGCAGTTCTTC. It translates to CASSPTRYDNEQFF.

This clonotype came up a few times. The V and J genes are TRBV7-9 and TRBJ2-5; D might be TRBD1 (6 bases). With 5 bases removed from V and 0 bases from J, the gap between germline ends came to 19 bases. The length of the CDR3 is 17 residues. Germline V gene sequence: CDR1 SEHNR, CDR2 FQNEAQ (reference sequence). CDR3 loop: CASSPRGYVGYQETQYF. As DNA, the CDR3 is TGTGCCAGCAGCCCAAGGGGGTATGTTGGTTACCAAGAGACCCAGTACTTC. The entire variable domain, with the rest obtained from reference TRBV7-9 and TRBJ2-5, is as follows: DTGVSQNPRHKITKRGQNVTFRCDPISEHNRLYWYRQTLGQGPEFLTYFQNEAQLEKSRLLSDRFSAERPKGSFSTLEIQRTEQGDSAMYLCASSPRGYVGYQETQYFGPGTRLLVL.

This clonotype has more than one count but fewer than ten. The rearrangement links TRBV5-1 to TRBJ2-7, with unresolved D. CDR3 size: 15 residues. V gave up 4 bases and J gave up 1 base, with 15 bases separating them. The germline CDR1 and CDR2 sequences are SGHRS and YFSETQ. Written as DNA, the CDR3 is TGCGCCAGCAGCCGAACGACCTCCGATTCCTACGAGCAGTACTTC. It encodes CASSRTTSDSYEQYF.

The chain couples TRBV6-1 to TRBJ2-3; 8 bases are shared with TRBD1. The CDR3 has 15 amino acids. V trimming: 5 bases; J trimming: 3 bases; junction bases outside the gene matches: 7. Germline V gene sequence: CDR1 MNHNS, CDR2 SASEGT. The CDR3 protein is CASSRTGQTTDTQYF. The CDR3 coding sequence is TGTGCCAGCAGTCGGACAGGGCAGACAACAGATACGCAGTATTTT.